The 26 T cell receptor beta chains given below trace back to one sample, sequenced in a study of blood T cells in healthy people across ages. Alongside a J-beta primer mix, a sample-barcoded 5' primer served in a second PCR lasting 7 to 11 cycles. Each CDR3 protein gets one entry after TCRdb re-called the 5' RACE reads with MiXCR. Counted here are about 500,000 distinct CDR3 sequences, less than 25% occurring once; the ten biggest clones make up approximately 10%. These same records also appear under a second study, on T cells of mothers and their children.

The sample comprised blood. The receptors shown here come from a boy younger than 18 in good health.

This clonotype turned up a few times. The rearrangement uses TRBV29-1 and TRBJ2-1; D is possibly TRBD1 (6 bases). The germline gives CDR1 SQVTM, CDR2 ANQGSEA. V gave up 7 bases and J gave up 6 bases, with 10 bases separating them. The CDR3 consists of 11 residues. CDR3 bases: TGCAGCGGAGGGACACGCAATGAGCAGTTCTTC. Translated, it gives CSGGTRNEQFF.

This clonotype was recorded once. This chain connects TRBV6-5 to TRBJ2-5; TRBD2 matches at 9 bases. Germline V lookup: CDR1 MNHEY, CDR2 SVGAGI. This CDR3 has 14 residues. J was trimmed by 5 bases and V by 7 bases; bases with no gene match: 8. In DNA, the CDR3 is TGTGCCAGCAAGAGCCTAGCGGGGTGGGAGACCCAGTACTTC. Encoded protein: CASKSLAGWETQYF.

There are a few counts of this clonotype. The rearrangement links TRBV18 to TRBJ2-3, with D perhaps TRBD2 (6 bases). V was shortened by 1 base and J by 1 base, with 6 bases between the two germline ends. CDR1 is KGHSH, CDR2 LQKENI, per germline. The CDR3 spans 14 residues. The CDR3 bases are TGTGCCAGCTCACCACTAGCGGGCACAGATACGCAGTATTTT. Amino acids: CASSPLAGTDTQYF.

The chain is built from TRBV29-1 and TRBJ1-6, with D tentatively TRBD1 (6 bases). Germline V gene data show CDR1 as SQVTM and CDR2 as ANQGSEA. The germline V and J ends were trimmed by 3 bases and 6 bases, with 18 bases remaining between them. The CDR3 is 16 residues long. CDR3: CSVEPRGGRSNSPLHF. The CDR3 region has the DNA TGCAGCGTTGAGCCTCGCGGGGGGCGGTCTAATTCACCCCTCCACTTT.

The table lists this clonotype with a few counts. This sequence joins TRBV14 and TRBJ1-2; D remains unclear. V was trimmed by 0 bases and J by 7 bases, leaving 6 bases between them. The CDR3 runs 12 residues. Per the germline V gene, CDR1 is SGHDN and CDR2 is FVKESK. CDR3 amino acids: CASSQERVGYTF. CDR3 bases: TGTGCCAGCAGCCAAGAGAGGGTTGGCTACACCTTC.

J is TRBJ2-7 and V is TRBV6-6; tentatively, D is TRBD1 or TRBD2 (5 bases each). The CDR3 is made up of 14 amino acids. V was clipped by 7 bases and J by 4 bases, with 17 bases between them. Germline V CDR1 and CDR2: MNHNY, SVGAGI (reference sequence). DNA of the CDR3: TGTGCCAGCACCAAGTCTGGGGGTAATTACGAGCAGTACTTC. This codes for CASTKSGGNYEQYF.

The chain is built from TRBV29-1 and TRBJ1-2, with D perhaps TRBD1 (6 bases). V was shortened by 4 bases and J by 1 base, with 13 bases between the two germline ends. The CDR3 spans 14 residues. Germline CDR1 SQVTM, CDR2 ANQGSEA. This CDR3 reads CSVVSGGLNYGYTF. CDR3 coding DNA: TGCAGCGTTGTTAGCGGGGGGCTTAACTATGGCTACACCTTC. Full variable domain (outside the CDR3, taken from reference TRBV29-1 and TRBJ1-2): SAVISQKPSRDICQRGTSLTIQCQVDSQVTMMFWYRQQPGQSLTLIATANQGSEATYESGFVIDKFPISRPNLTFSTLTVSNMSPEDSSIYLCSVVSGGLNYGYTFGSGTRLTVV.

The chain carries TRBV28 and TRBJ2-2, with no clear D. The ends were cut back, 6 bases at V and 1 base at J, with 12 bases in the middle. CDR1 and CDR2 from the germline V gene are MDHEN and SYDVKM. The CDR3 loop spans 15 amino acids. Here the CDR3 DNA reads TGTGCCAGCAGCCTCGATCAGAGGAACACCGGGGAGCTGTTTTTT. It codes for CASSLDQRNTGELFF.

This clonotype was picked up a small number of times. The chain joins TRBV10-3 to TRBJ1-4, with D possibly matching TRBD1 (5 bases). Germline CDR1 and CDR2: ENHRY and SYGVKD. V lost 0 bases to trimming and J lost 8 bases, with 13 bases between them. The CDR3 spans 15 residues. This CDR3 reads CAISESEGLGEKLFF. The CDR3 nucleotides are TGTGCCATCAGTGAGTCGGAGGGGCTCGGGGAAAAACTGTTTTTT.

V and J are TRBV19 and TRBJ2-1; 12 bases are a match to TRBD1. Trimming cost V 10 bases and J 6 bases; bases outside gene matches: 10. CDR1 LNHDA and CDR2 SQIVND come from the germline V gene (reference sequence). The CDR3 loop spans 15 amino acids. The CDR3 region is CATLLRDRGLNEQFF. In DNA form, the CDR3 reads TGTGCCACCCTTCTCCGGGACAGGGGGCTCAATGAGCAGTTCTTC.

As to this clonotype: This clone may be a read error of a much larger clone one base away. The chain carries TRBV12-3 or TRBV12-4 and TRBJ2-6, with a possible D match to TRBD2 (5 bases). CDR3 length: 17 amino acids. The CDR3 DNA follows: TGTGCCGGCAGTTTCGGGGAAAGCTCCTCTGGGGCCAACGTCCTGACTTTC. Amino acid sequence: CAGSFGESSSGANVLTF.

The CDR3 protein is CSATPGQGYEKLFF. In DNA form, the CDR3 reads TGCAGCGCGACCCCGGGACAGGGTTATGAAAAACTGTTTTTT. The chain links TRBV29-1 to TRBJ1-4; 9 bases map to TRBD1. The V and J ends lost 7 bases and 6 bases, in that order; junction bases with no gene match: 9. Germline CDR1 SQVTM, CDR2 ANQGSEA. This CDR3 has 14 amino acids.

CDR3 protein: CASSLDDTQYF. In DNA form, the CDR3 reads TGCGCCAGCAGCTTGGATGATACGCAGTATTTT. V and J are TRBV5-1 and TRBJ2-3; D is ambiguous. The length of the CDR3 is 11 residues. Germline CDR1 and CDR2: SGHRS and YFSETQ. Trimming removed 0 bases from V and 6 bases from J, with 2 bases in between.

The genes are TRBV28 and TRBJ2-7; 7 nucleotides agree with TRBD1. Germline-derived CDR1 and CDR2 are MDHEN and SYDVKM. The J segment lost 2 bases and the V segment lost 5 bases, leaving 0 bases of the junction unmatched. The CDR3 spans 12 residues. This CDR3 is CASSTGAYEQYF. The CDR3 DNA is TGTGCCAGCAGTACAGGGGCCTACGAGCAGTACTTC.

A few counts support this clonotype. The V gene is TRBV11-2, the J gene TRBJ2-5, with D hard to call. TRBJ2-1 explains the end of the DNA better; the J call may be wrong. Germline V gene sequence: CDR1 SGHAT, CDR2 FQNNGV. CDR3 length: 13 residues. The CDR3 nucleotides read TGTGCCAGCAGCTTAGAGGCAAGGAATGAGCAGTTCTTC. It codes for CASSLEARNEQFF.

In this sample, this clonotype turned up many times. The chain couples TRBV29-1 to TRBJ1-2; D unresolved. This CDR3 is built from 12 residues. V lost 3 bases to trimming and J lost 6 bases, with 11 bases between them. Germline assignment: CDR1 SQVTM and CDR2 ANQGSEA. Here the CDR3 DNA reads TGCAGCGTTGATGTAGGGTTGGATGGCTACACCTTC. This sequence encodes CSVDVGLDGYTF.

This CDR3 is CASSLSSGATYEQYF. In DNA form, the CDR3 reads TGTGCCAGCAGTTTATCAAGCGGGGCCACCTACGAGCAGTACTTC. The chain combines TRBV27 with TRBJ2-5; TRBD2 agrees at 7 bases. TRBJ2-7 explains the end of the DNA better; the J call may be wrong. CDR3 length equals 15 residues. Germline lookup yields CDR1 MNHEY and CDR2 SMNVEV (reference sequence).

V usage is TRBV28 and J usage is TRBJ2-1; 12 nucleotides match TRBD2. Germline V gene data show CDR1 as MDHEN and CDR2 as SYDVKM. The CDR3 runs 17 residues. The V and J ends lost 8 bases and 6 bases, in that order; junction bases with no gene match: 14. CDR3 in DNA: TGTGCCAGCCGCCCTAGCGGGGGGGCTCTTTACCTCAATGAGCAGTTCTTC. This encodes CASRPSGGALYLNEQFF.

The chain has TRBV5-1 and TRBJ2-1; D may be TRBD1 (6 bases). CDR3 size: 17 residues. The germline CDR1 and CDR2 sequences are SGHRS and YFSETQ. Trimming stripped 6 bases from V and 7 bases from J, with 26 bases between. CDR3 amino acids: CASTKHPGTKLWNEQFF. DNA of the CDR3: TGCGCCAGCACCAAGCACCCCGGGACAAAGTTATGGAATGAGCAGTTCTTC.

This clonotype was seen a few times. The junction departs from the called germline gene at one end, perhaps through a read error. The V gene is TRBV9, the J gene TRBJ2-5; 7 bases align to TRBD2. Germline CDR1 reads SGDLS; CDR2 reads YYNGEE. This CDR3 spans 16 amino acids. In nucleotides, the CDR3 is TGTGCCAGCAGCGTAGGAAGCGGGATTAATCGAGAGACTCAGTACTTC. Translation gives CASSVGSGINRETQYF.

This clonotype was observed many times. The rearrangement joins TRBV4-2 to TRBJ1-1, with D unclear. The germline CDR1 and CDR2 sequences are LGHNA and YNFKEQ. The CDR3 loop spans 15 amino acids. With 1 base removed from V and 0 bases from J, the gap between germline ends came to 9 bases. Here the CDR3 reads CASSQVPALNTEAFF. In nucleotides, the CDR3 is TGTGCCAGCAGCCAAGTCCCTGCCTTGAACACTGAAGCTTTCTTT.

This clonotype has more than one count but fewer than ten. CDR3 residues: CASSLNQDTEAFF. In nucleotides, the CDR3 is TGTGCCAGCTCATTAAATCAGGATACTGAAGCTTTCTTT. The V and J genes are TRBV18 and TRBJ1-1; D is ambiguous. From germline, CDR1 is KGHSH and CDR2 LQKENI. CDR3 length: 13 residues. Trimming removed 5 bases at V and 5 bases at J, with 12 bases between. The variable domain in full, completed from reference TRBV18 and TRBJ1-1, reads NAGVMQNPRHLVRRRGQEARLRCSPMKGHSHVYWYRQLPEEGLKFMVYLQKENIIDESGMPKERFSAEFPKEGPSILRIQQVVRGDSAAYFCASSLNQDTEAFFGQGTRLTVV.

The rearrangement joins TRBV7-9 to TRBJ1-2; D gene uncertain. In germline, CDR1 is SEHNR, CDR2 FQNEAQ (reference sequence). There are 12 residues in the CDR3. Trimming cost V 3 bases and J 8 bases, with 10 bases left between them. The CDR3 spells CASSFKAEGYTF. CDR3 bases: TGTGCCAGCAGCTTCAAAGCAGAGGGCTACACCTTC. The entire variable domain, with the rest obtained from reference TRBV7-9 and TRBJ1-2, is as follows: DTGVSQNPRHKITKRGQNVTFRCDPISEHNRLYWYRQTLGQGPEFLTYFQNEAQLEKSRLLSDRFSAERPKGSFSTLEIQRTEQGDSAMYLCASSFKAEGYTFGSGTRLTVV.

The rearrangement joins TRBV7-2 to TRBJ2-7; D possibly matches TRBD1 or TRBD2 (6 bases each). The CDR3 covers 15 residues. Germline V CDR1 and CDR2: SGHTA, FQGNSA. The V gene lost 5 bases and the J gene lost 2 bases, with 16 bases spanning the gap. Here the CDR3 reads CASSPRYGGPYEQYF. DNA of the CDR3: TGTGCCAGCAGCCCTAGGTACGGGGGCCCCTACGAGCAGTACTTC. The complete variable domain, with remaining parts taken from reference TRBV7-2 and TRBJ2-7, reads GAGVSQSPSNKVTEKGKDVELRCDPISGHTALYWYRQSLGQGLEFLIYFQGNSAPDKSGLPSDRFSAERTGGSVSTLTIQRTQQEDSAVYLCASSPRYGGPYEQYFGPGTRLTVT.

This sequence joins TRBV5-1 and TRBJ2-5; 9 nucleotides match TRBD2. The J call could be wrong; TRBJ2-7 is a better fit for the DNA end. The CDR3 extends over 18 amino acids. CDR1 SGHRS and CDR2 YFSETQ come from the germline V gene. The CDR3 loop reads CASSLVPSGEVLPYEQYF. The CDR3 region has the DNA TGCGCCAGCAGCTTGGTGCCTAGCGGGGAGGTTCTGCCCTACGAGCAGTACTTC.

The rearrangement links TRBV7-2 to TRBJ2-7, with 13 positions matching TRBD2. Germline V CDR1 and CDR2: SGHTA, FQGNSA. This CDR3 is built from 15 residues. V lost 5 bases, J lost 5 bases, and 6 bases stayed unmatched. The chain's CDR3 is CASSVSTSGRNEQYF. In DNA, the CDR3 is TGTGCCAGCAGCGTATCGACTAGCGGGAGGAACGAGCAGTACTTC.